Reported below is one T cell receptor (beta chain). Its target is unknown. Criteria for exclusion of patients were uncontrolled infection, other autoimmune disease, pregnancy or lactation. This record comes from a study of T cells in Graves' hyperthyroidism and ophthalmopathy. Study information: Peripheral blood was taken when the disease was first diagnosed, before any treatment began.

The CDR3 has 14 residues. The germline CDR1 and CDR2 sequences are DFQATT and SNEGSKA (reference sequence). The ends were cut back, 1 base at V and 4 bases at J, with 10 bases in the middle. Study observations and caveats: Most thyroid clonotypes expanded above 0.001 appeared in blood too. Ophthalmopathy could be told apart from stable hyperthyroidism with a 13 V-J model.

Researchers amplified the TCR beta CDR3 regions from RNA transcripts. The study used the HTBI primer set for a first-round RT-PCR of the TCR CDR3. Via MiXCR, TCRdb re-called the multiplex PCR reads, giving one row per CDR3 protein. The sample contains fewer than 450,000 distinct CDR3 sequences, 13% to 15% of which appear only once. The specimen was blood. J is TRBJ2-2 and V is TRBV20-1, with D perhaps matching TRBD2 (7 bases). This TCR was sampled from a woman aged 60-75 years with Graves' ophthalmopathy. CDR3 DNA sequence: TGCAGTGCTAGAGGAAGGGGGGGCACCGGGGAGCTGTTTTTT. It yields the protein CSARGRGGTGELFF.